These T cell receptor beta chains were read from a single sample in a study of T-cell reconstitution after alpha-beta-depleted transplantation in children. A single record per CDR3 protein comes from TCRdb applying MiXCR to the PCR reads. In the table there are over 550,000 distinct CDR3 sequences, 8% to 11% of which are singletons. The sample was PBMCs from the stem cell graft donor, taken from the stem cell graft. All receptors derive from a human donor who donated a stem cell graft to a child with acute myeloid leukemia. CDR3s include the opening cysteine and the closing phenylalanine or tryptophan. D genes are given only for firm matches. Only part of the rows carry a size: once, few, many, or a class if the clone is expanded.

cdr3_nt: TGCAGCGCTGCAACCAACACAGATACGCAGTATTTT
cdr3_aa: CSAATNTDTQYF
v_call: TRBV29-1
d_call: -
j_call: TRBJ2-3
clone_size: few

cdr3_nt: TGTGCCAGCAGCTCCTATCTAGCGGGACGGGACAATGAGCAGTTCTTC
cdr3_aa: CASSSYLAGRDNEQFF
v_call: TRBV7-8
d_call: TRBD2
j_call: TRBJ2-1
clone_size: -

cdr3_nt: TGCAGCGTTTCTGGGACTAGCGGGAGGAATTCCTACGAGCAGTACTTC
cdr3_aa: CSVSGTSGRNSYEQYF
v_call: TRBV29-1
d_call: TRBD2
j_call: TRBJ2-7
clone_size: few

cdr3_nt: TGTGCCAGCAGCTTAACCCCAGGGGCAAATCAGCCCCAGCATTTT
cdr3_aa: CASSLTPGANQPQHF
v_call: TRBV7-8
d_call: -
j_call: TRBJ1-5
clone_size: -

cdr3_nt: TGTGCCAGCAGCGTAGTGGGACTAGCACTTGGCGGGGAGCTGTTTTTT
cdr3_aa: CASSVVGLALGGELFF
v_call: TRBV9
d_call: TRBD2
j_call: TRBJ2-2
clone_size: many

cdr3_nt: TGCAGCGCAACGGGCACCGGGACCATATATTTT
cdr3_aa: CSATGTGTIYF
v_call: TRBV29-1
d_call: -
j_call: TRBJ1-3
clone_size: -

cdr3_nt: TGTGCCAGTAGCTTCCCACAGGGGATGAGCACAGATACGCAGTATTTT
cdr3_aa: CASSFPQGMSTDTQYF
v_call: TRBV19
d_call: TRBD1
j_call: TRBJ2-3
clone_size: few

cdr3_nt: TGTGCCAGCAAAGGGAGTCCCGCCAATGAGCAGTTCTTC
cdr3_aa: CASKGSPANEQFF
v_call: TRBV6-2/TRBV6-3
d_call: -
j_call: TRBJ2-1
clone_size: -

cdr3_nt: TGCAGTGCTAGAGATGTCAGGGGGCCTTTGTACGAGCAGTACTTC
cdr3_aa: CSARDVRGPLYEQYF
v_call: TRBV20-1
d_call: TRBD1
j_call: TRBJ2-7
clone_size: -

cdr3_nt: TGTGCCAGCAGGTCGGCGAGCTCCTACAATGAGCAGTTCTTC
cdr3_aa: CASRSASSYNEQFF
v_call: TRBV12-3/TRBV12-4
d_call: -
j_call: TRBJ2-1
clone_size: many

cdr3_nt: TGTGCCAGCTCTCAGCCGGGGTCGAGCACAGATACGCAGTATTTT
cdr3_aa: CASSQPGSSTDTQYF
v_call: TRBV18
d_call: -
j_call: TRBJ2-3
clone_size: -

cdr3_nt: TGTGCCAGCAGTTTGCCCAGGGGGAACACTGAAGCTTTCTTT
cdr3_aa: CASSLPRGNTEAFF
v_call: TRBV12-3/TRBV12-4
d_call: -
j_call: TRBJ1-1
clone_size: many

cdr3_nt: TGTGCCAGCAGCTTAGCGGGAACAAGGTCCACTGAAGCTTTCTTT
cdr3_aa: CASSLAGTRSTEAFF
v_call: TRBV11-1
d_call: -
j_call: TRBJ1-1
clone_size: -

cdr3_nt: TGCAGCGCGAAACTAGCGGGAGTTGGGTATACGCAGTATTTT
cdr3_aa: CSAKLAGVGYTQYF
v_call: TRBV29-1
d_call: TRBD2
j_call: TRBJ2-3
clone_size: many

cdr3_nt: TGTGCCACCACCGGGACAGGGCTTTACAATGAGCAGTTCTTC
cdr3_aa: CATTGTGLYNEQFF
v_call: TRBV24-1
d_call: TRBD1
j_call: TRBJ2-1
clone_size: -

cdr3_nt: TGCAGCGCCCAACCTATCCTCCAAGAGACCCAGTACTTC
cdr3_aa: CSAQPILQETQYF
v_call: TRBV29-1
d_call: -
j_call: TRBJ2-5
clone_size: -

cdr3_nt: TGTGCCAGCAGTGCGGACCGGGTAGGGACCCAGTACTTC
cdr3_aa: CASSADRVGTQYF
v_call: TRBV6-6
d_call: -
j_call: TRBJ2-5
clone_size: -